This T cell receptor (beta chain) emerged from a study of T-cell reconstitution after alpha-beta-depleted transplantation in children. V was clipped by 5 bases and J by 9 bases; unmatched bases: 3. CDR3 length: 14 amino acids. Germline V gives CDR1 SGHAT, CDR2 FQNNGV. Preparation of the TCRbeta library used unique molecular identifiers. Using its own MiXCR run on the PCR reads, TCRdb lists one record per CDR3 protein. This sample has around 480,000 distinct CDR3 sequences; approximately 32% occur once, and the top ten carry 2% to 3%. This TCR came from a human donor who donated a stem cell graft to a child with aplastic anemia. The sequencing used PBMCs from the stem cell graft donor, collected from the stem cell graft. The rearrangement uses TRBV11-2 and TRBJ2-5; 16 bases fit TRBD2. The CDR3 nucleotides read TGTGCCAGCAGCCTGGGACTAGCGGGAGGGGCCCAGTACTTC. Its translation is CASSLGLAGGAQYF. The variable domain in full, with the rest retrieved from reference TRBV11-2 and TRBJ2-5, is EAGVAQSPRYKIIEKRQSVAFWCNPISGHATLYWYQQILGQGPKLLIQFQNNGVVDDSQLPKDRFSAERLKGVDSTLKIQPAKLEDSAVYLCASSLGLAGGAQYFGPGTRLLVL.